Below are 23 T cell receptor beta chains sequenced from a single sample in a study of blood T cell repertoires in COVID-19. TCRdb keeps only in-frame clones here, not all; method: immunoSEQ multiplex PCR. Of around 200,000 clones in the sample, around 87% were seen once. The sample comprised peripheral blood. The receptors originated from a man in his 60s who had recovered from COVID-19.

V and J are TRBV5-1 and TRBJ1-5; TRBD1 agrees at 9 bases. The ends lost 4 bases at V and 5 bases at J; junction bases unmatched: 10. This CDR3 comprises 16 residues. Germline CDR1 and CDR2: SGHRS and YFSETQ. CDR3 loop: CASSPGRTGDDQPQHF. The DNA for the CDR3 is TGCGCCAGCAGCCCTGGAAGGACAGGGGACGATCAGCCCCAGCATTTT.

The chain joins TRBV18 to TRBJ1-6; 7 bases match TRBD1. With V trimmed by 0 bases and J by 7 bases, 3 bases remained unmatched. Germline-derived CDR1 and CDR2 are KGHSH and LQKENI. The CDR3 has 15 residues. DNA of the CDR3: TGTGCCAGCTCACCACCTCCAGGGGGAAATTCACCCCTCCACTTT. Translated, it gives CASSPPPGGNSPLHF.

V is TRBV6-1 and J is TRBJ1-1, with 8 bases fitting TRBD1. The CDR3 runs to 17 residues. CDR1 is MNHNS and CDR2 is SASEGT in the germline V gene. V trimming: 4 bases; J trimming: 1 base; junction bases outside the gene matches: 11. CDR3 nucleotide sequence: TGTGCCAGCAGTGCGGCGGGGACAGGTGAGGGGAACACTGAAGCTTTCTTT. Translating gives CASSAAGTGEGNTEAFF.

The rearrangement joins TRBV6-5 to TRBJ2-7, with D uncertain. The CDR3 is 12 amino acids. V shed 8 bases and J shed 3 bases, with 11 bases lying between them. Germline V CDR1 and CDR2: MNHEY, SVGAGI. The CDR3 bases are TGTGCCAGCGATACATTATTCTACGAGCAGTACTTC. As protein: CASDTLFYEQYF.

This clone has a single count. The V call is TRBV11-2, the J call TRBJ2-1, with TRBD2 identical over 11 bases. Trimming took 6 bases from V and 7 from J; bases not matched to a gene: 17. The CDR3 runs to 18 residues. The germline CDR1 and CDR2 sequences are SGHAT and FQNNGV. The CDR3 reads CASRIWGSSGRRWNEQFF. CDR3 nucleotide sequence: TGTGCCAGCAGGATATGGGGTTCTAGCGGGAGGAGATGGAATGAGCAGTTCTTC.

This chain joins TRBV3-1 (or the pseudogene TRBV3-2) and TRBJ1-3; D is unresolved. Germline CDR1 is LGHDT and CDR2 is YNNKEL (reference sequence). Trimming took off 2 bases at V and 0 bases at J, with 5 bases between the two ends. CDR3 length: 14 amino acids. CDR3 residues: CASSQSGSGNTIYF. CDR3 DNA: TGTGCCAGCAGCCAATCCGGCTCTGGAAACACCATATATTTT.

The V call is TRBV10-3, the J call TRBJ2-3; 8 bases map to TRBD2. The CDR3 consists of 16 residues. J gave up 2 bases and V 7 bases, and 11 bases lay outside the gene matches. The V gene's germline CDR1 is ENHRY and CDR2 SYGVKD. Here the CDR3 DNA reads TGTGCCATCACCCAGACACTAGCGGTTCCCACAGATACGCAGTATTTT. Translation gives CAITQTLAVPTDTQYF.

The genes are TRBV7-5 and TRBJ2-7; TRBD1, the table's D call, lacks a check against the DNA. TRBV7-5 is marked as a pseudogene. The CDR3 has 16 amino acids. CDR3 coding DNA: TGTGCCAGAAGCTTACCGGTCCGGGACATGCCCTACGAGCAGTACTTC. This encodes CARSLPVRDMPYEQYF.

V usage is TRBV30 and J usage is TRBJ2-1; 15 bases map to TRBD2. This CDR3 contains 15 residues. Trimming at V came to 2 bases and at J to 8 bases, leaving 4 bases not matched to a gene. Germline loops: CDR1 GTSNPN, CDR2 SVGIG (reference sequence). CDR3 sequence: CAWSRGLAGGDEQFF. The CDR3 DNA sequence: TGTGCCTGGAGTCGCGGACTAGCGGGGGGGGATGAGCAGTTCTTC.

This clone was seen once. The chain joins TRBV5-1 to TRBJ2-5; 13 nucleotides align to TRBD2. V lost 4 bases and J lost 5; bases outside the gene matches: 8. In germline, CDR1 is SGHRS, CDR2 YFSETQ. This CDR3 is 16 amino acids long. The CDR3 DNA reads TGCGCCAGCAGCCCGGGACTAGCGGGATCTCATGAGACCCAGTACTTC. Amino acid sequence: CASSPGLAGSHETQYF. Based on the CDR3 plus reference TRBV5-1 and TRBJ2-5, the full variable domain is KAGVTQTPRYLIKTRGQQVTLSCSPISGHRSVSWYQQTPGQGLQFLFEYFSETQRNKGNFPGRFSGRQFSNSRSEMNVSTLELGDSALYLCASSPGLAGSHETQYFGPGTRLLVL.

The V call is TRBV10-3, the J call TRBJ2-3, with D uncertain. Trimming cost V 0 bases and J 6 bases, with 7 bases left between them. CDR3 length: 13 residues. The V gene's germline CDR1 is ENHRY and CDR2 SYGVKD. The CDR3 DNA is TGTGCCATCAGTGAGTCGAACGGGGATACGCAGTATTTT. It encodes CAISESNGDTQYF.

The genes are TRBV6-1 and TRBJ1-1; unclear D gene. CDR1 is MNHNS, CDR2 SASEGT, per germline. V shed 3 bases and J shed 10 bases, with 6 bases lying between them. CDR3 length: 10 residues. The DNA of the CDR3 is TGTGCCAGCAGTGAGTTCGGAGCTTTCTTT. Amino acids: CASSEFGAFF.

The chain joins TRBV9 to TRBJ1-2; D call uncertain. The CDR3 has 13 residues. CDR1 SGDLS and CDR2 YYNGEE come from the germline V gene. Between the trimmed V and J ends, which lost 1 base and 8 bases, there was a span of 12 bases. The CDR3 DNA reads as TGTGCCAGCAGCGTAACGGCGGTCGGAGGCTACACCTTC. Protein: CASSVTAVGGYTF. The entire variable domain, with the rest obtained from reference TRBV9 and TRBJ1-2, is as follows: DSGVTQTPKHLITATGQRVTLRCSPRSGDLSVYWYQQSLDQGLQFLIQYYNGEERAKGNILERFSAQQFPDLHSELNLSSLELGDSALYFCASSVTAVGGYTFGSGTRLTVV.

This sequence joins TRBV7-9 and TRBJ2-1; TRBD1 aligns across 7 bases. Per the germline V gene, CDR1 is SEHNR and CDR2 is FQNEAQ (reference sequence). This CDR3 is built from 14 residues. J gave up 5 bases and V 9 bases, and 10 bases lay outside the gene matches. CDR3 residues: CASSLPGQHNEQFF. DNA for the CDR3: TGTGCCAGTTCCCTACCGGGACAGCACAATGAGCAGTTCTTC.

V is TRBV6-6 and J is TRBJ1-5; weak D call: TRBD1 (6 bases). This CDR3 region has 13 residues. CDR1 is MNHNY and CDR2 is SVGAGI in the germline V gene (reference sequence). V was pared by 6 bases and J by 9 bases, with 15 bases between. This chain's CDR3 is CASSLIRGRPQHF. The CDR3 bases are TGTGCCAGCAGCCTCATCAGGGGACGGCCCCAGCATTTT.

In DNA form, the CDR3 reads TGTGCCAGCAGGGAGGGACAGTCTAACTATGGCTACACCTTC. Its protein product is CASREGQSNYGYTF. The chain employs TRBV2 and TRBJ1-2; the match to TRBD1 covers 7 bases. The CDR3 has 14 residues. In germline, CDR1 is SNHLY, CDR2 FYNNEI. After removal of 6 bases from V and 0 bases from J, the junction contained 4 bases not matched to a gene.

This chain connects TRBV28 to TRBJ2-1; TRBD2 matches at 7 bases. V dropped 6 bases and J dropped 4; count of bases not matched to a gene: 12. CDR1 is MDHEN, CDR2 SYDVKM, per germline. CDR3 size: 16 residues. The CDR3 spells CASRPRAGKRYNEQFF. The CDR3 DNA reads TGTGCCAGCAGGCCCAGAGCGGGAAAAAGATACAATGAGCAGTTCTTC.

The CDR3 loop reads CSASRTGTGYSPLHF. The CDR3 bases are TGCAGTGCTAGTCGCACCGGGACAGGGTATTCACCCCTCCACTTT. The genes are TRBV20-1 and TRBJ1-6, with 9 positions matching TRBD1. Germline assignment: CDR1 DFQATT and CDR2 SNEGSKA (reference sequence). The CDR3 consists of 15 residues. The trim removed 3 bases at V and 8 bases at J, leaving 8 bases unmatched.

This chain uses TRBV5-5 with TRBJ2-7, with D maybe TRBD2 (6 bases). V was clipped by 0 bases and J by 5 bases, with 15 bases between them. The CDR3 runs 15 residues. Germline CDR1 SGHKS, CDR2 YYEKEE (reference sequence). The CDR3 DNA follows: TGTGCCAGCAGCTTGGTTGGGGACGGGGGAAACGAGCAGTACTTC. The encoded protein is CASSLVGDGGNEQYF.

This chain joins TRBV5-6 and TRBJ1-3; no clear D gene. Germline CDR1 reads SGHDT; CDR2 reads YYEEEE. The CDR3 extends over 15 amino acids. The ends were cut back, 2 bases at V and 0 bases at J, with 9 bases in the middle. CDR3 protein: CASSFRGSSGNTIYF. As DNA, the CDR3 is TGTGCCAGCAGCTTTCGAGGGAGCTCTGGAAACACCATATATTTT.

CDR3 sequence reads: CASRTQGAETQYF. The CDR3 coding sequence is TGTGCCAGCAGGACACAGGGGGCAGAGACCCAGTACTTC. This chain uses TRBV12-3 or TRBV12-4 with TRBJ2-5; 9 nucleotides match TRBD1. The CDR3 is 13 residues long. V trimming: 6 bases; J trimming: 4 bases; junction bases outside the gene matches: 3.

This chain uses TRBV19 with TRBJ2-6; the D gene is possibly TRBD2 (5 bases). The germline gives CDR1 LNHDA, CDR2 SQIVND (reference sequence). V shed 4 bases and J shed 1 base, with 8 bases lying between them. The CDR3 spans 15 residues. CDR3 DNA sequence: TGTGCCAGTAGTAGGACTGGTTCTGGGGCCAACGTCCTGACTTTC. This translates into CASSRTGSGANVLTF.

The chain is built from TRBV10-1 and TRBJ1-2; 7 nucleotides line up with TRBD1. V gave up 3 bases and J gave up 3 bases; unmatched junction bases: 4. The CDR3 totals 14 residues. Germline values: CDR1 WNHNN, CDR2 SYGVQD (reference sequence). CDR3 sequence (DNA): TGCGCCAGCAGTGAAGCCGGGACAGACTATGGCTACACCTTC. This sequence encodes CASSEAGTDYGYTF.